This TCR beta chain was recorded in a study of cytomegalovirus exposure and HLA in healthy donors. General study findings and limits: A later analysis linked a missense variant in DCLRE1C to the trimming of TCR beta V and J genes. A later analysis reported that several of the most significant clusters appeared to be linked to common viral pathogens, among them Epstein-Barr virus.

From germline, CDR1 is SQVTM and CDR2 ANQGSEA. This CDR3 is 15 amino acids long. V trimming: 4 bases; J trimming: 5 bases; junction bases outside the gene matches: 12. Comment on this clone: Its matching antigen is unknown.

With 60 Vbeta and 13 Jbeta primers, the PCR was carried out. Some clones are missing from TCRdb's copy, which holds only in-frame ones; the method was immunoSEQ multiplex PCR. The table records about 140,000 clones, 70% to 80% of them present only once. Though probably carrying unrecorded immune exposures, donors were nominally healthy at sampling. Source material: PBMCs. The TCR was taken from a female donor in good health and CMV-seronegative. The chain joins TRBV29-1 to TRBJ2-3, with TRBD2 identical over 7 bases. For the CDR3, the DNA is TGCAGCGTTGTACCGTGGGAGGGCCTTGGAGATACGCAGTATTTT. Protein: CSVVPWEGLGDTQYF.